This T cell receptor beta chain was retrieved from a study of T cell responses to AZD1222 COVID-19 vaccine. Clones were read by immunoSEQ multiplex PCR, and TCRdb kept only the in-frame ones, dropping some. The repertoire holds roughly 80,000 clones, with 85% to 90% as singletons. Study results and caveats: Following two doses of AZD1222, Spike-specific TCR breadth and depth rose. There were vaccine-associated CD4 TCRs across spike, dominant at 160-218 and 743-854. Clonal diversity may have been underestimated in mostly white British donors.

With respect to this clone: Its specificity is not known.

Sequenced material: peripheral blood, taken on day 0 of MenACWY control vaccination. This sequence was found in an adult in good health.

In nucleotides, the CDR3 is TGCGCCAGCAGCCCCAACAGGGCGGGCACCGGGGAGCTGTTTTTT. This sequence encodes CASSPNRAGTGELFF. The gene calls are TRBV4-3 and TRBJ2-2; D might be TRBD1 (6 bases). CDR1 LGHNA and CDR2 YSLEER come from the germline V gene. The CDR3 is made up of 15 amino acids. The germline V and J ends were trimmed by 4 bases and 4 bases, with 13 bases remaining between them.